These 7 T cell receptor beta chains originate from one sample sequenced in a study of CD8+ T cells in alopecia areata. The sequencing template was cDNA reverse transcribed from extracted RNA. Method: immunoSEQ multiplex PCR; TCRdb's copy keeps in-frame clones and lacks some. The sample has about 200,000 clones; 45% to 75% are singletons. The treatment is: oral pan-JAK inhibitor, 5-10 mg twice daily. This sample comprised CD4+ T cells sorted from blood, obtained at week 4, from a patient treated with tofacitinib. These receptors were obtained from a human donor with alopecia areata.

There are a few counts of this clone. V usage is TRBV29-1 and J usage is TRBJ1-3; D unclear. The V and J ends lost 7 bases and 7 bases respectively, with 17 bases between them. The CDR3 consists of 13 residues. Germline-derived CDR1 and CDR2 are SQVTM and ANQGSEA. CDR3 in amino acids: CSALKGERNTIYF. The CDR3 DNA sequence: TGCAGCGCCCTAAAGGGAGAAAGGAACACCATATATTTT.

This clone was seen only a few times. J is TRBJ2-7 and V is TRBV30; D is unresolved. CDR3 length equals 15 residues. Trimming left V 3 bases short and J 3 bases short, with 18 bases between. The germline CDR1 and CDR2 sequences are GTSNPN and SVGIG (reference sequence). DNA of the CDR3: TGTGCCTGGAGCCAAGGCCCTCTAGTTCGCTACGAGCAGTACTTC. Protein: CAWSQGPLVRYEQYF.

The chain has TRBV23-1 and TRBJ2-5, with a possible D match to TRBD1 (5 bases). TRBV23-1 is an ORF, and what it does is uncertain. The CDR3 consists of 11 residues. V was cut by 4 bases and J by 7 bases, with 7 bases left in between. CDR3 in amino acids: CASSPRGTQYF. CDR3 nucleotides: TGCGCCAGCAGTCCTAGGGGGACCCAGTACTTC.

The chain employs TRBV30 and TRBJ1-5; possibly TRBD1 for D (6 bases). V gave up 2 bases and J gave up 4 bases, with 9 bases separating them. CDR3 size: 13 residues. CDR1 is GTSNPN, CDR2 SVGIG, per germline (reference sequence). CDR3 loop: CAWSFRGNQPQHF. The CDR3 DNA reads TGTGCCTGGAGTTTTAGGGGGAATCAGCCCCAGCATTTT.

J is TRBJ2-5 and V is TRBV7-6, with 8 bases lining up with TRBD2. This CDR3 region has 15 residues. The germline V gene has CDR1 SGHVS and CDR2 FNYEAQ. V lost 5 bases and J lost 5; bases outside the gene matches: 10. The CDR3 nucleotides are TGTGCCAGCAGCATTTCCCTTGGCGGGGGGGAGACCCAGTACTTC. Its translation is CASSISLGGGETQYF.

This chain joins TRBV2 and TRBJ2-5, with 8 bases fitting TRBD1. The CDR3 contains 13 residues. The V and J ends lost 7 bases and 5 bases, in that order; junction bases with no gene match: 6. Germline V gene sequence: CDR1 SNHLY, CDR2 FYNNEI. CDR3 loop: CASIPRGLETQYF. DNA of the CDR3: TGTGCCAGCATACCCAGGGGGCTGGAGACCCAGTACTTC.

The chain employs TRBV30 and TRBJ1-5; weak D call: TRBD1 (6 bases). The CDR3 length is 15 residues. CDR1 and CDR2 from the germline V gene are GTSNPN and SVGIG (reference sequence). The V gene lost 2 bases and the J gene lost 3 bases, with 14 bases spanning the gap. CDR3 loop: CAWSNFDRPNQPQHF. The CDR3 nucleotides read TGTGCCTGGAGTAATTTCGACAGGCCCAATCAGCCCCAGCATTTT.